A single sample is the source of the 25 T cell receptor beta chains below, sequenced in a study of T cells in Graves' hyperthyroidism and ophthalmopathy. Template material for amplifying TCR beta CDR3 regions consisted of RNA transcripts. RT-PCR in the first round (using the HTBI primer set) targeted the TCR CDR3. In TCRdb, the multiplex PCR reads were re-called with MiXCR into one record per CDR3 protein. The sample consists of hundreds of thousands of distinct CDR3 sequences, around 39% of them appearing once. Sequencing input: blood. The source of these receptors is a man in his late teens or twenties with Graves' hyperthyroidism.

This clonotype was seen many times. The chain uses TRBV15 and TRBJ1-6, with 8 bases aligning to TRBD1. The CDR3 extends over 14 amino acids. Looked up from germline, CDR1 is LNHNV and CDR2 is YYDKDF (reference sequence). The ends lost 6 bases at V and 10 bases at J; junction bases unmatched: 8. CDR3 sequence (DNA): TGTGCCACCAGTCAGGACAGGGAAGGGTCACCCCTCCACTTT. Its protein is CATSQDREGSPLHF.

The table lists this clonotype with many counts. The chain recombines TRBV24-1 with TRBJ2-5; 10 bases are a match to TRBD1. The CDR3 covers 17 residues. Trimming removed 3 bases from V and 5 bases from J; junction bases left unmatched: 11. CDR1 is KGHDR and CDR2 is SFDVKD in the germline V gene. The chain's CDR3 is CATSDPRTGTGDETQYF. In nucleotides, the CDR3 is TGTGCCACCAGTGATCCTCGAACCGGGACAGGGGACGAGACCCAGTACTTC.

This clonotype turned up a few times. The J gene is TRBJ2-7, the V gene TRBV4-1, with D possibly being TRBD2 (5 bases). This CDR3 spans 16 amino acids. In germline, CDR1 is MGHRA, CDR2 YSYEKL. V gave up 0 bases and J gave up 5 bases, with 17 bases separating them. CDR3 bases: TGCGCCAGCAGCCAAGATGCGGGCACCAAGATGGACGAGCAGTACTTC. Translation gives CASSQDAGTKMDEQYF.

Concerning this clonotype itself: One end of the junction is discordant with germline, which a read error may explain. This chain joins TRBV20-1 and TRBJ2-7; D is unclear. CDR1 is DFQATT and CDR2 is SNEGSKA in the germline V gene (reference sequence). CDR3 length equals 14 residues. Here the CDR3 DNA reads TGCAGTGCTAGAGATCTTCAGGACGCCCTAGAACTGAACTTC. It is translated as CSARDLQDALELNF.

This clonotype came up many times. The V call is TRBV7-8, the J call TRBJ1-5, with D tentatively TRBD1 (5 bases). The CDR3 spans 15 residues. The germline V gene encodes CDR1 SGHVS and CDR2 FQNEAQ. Trimming stripped 0 bases from V and 4 bases from J, with 10 bases between. DNA for the CDR3: TGTGCCAGCAGCTTAGCGCGAAGGGGTAATCAGCCCCAGCATTTT. It translates to CASSLARRGNQPQHF.

The V and J genes are TRBV7-9 and TRBJ2-5; 10 bases line up with TRBD1. The ends lost 5 bases at V and 4 bases at J; junction bases unmatched: 10. The CDR3 has 16 amino acids. Germline CDR1 and CDR2: SEHNR and FQNEAQ (reference sequence). The CDR3: CASSHPRQGAGETQYF. The CDR3, as DNA: TGTGCCAGCAGCCACCCAAGACAGGGGGCGGGAGAGACCCAGTACTTC.

With respect to this clonotype: At one end, the junction sequence differs from germline, possibly due to a read error. The chain carries TRBV7-9 and TRBJ1-1; unclear D gene. The length of the CDR3 is 13 residues. Germline values: CDR1 SEHNR, CDR2 FQNEAQ (reference sequence). The CDR3 protein is CAGSPNQDGEAFF. The DNA of the CDR3 is TGTGCCGGCAGCCCCAACCAGGACGGAGAAGCTTTCTTT.

This clonotype was seen a few times. The V call is TRBV7-9, the J call TRBJ2-7, with D perhaps TRBD1 or TRBD2 (6 bases each). The CDR3 totals 16 residues. Germline CDR1 is SEHNR and CDR2 is FQNEAQ (reference sequence). V dropped 5 bases and J dropped 7 bases, with 24 bases sitting between them. CDR3 DNA sequence: TGTGCCAGCAGCCAAGAGGAGTTCAGGACTACAGGGGAGCAGTACTTC. Encoded protein: CASSQEEFRTTGEQYF.

This clonotype occurred many times. The V and J genes are TRBV7-9 and TRBJ1-1; D may be TRBD1 (5 bases). V was clipped by 5 bases and J by 5 bases, with 15 bases between them. There are 14 residues in the CDR3. Germline CDR1 SEHNR, CDR2 FQNEAQ (reference sequence). This CDR3 reads CASSHSLGRTEAFF. CDR3 nucleotides: TGTGCCAGCAGCCATAGCCTGGGGCGGACTGAAGCTTTCTTT.

CDR3 amino acids: CSARGQETIYNSPLHF. The CDR3, as DNA: TGCAGTGCTAGAGGTCAGGAGACAATTTATAATTCACCCCTCCACTTT. The chain combines TRBV20-1 with TRBJ1-6; D gene uncertain. The V gene lost 1 base and the J gene lost 4 bases, with 14 bases spanning the gap. The germline CDR1 and CDR2 sequences are DFQATT and SNEGSKA (reference sequence). CDR3 length: 16 amino acids.

There are many counts of this clonotype. The rearrangement uses TRBV6-4 and TRBJ1-1, with D possibly matching TRBD1 (6 bases). Between the trimmed V and J ends, which lost 6 bases and 6 bases, there was a span of 14 bases. Per the germline V gene, CDR1 is MRHNA and CDR2 is SNTAGT. The CDR3 loop spans 13 amino acids. The CDR3 reads CASSETGGAEAFF. Here the CDR3 DNA reads TGTGCCAGCAGCGAGACAGGTGGCGCTGAAGCTTTCTTT.

The rearrangement links TRBV7-8 to TRBJ2-5; D may be TRBD1 (5 bases). V was pared by 6 bases and J by 1 base, with 15 bases between. The CDR3 runs 15 residues. The germline V gene has CDR1 SGHVS and CDR2 FQNEAQ. The CDR3 region is CASSKLQVPQETQYF. In DNA, the CDR3 is TGTGCCAGCAGTAAGCTACAGGTCCCCCAAGAGACCCAGTACTTC.

This clonotype has at least ten counts. The genes are TRBV19 and TRBJ2-5; 13 bases align to TRBD2. The CDR3 is 16 amino acids. Looked up from germline, CDR1 is LNHDA and CDR2 is SQIVND (reference sequence). V trimming: 5 bases; J trimming: 3 bases; junction bases outside the gene matches: 6. CDR3 sequence reads: CASSPGLAGLEETQYF. CDR3 DNA: TGTGCCAGTAGTCCGGGACTAGCGGGGTTGGAAGAGACCCAGTACTTC.

This clonotype has a count of ten or more. This chain uses TRBV29-1 with TRBJ2-6; D unclear. The CDR3 length is 13 residues. V was pared by 7 bases and J by 0 bases, with 7 bases between. Germline-derived CDR1 and CDR2 are SQVTM and ANQGSEA. CDR3 sequence (DNA): TGCAGCGCCCGGATCTCTGGGGCCAACGTCCTGACTTTC. Translated: CSARISGANVLTF.

The gene calls are TRBV19 and TRBJ1-1, with D perhaps TRBD1 (6 bases). The CDR3 sequence is 15 residues long. Trimming cost V 7 bases and J 2 bases, with 17 bases left between them. CDR1 is LNHDA, CDR2 SQIVND, per germline (reference sequence). The CDR3 here is CASTWSTGINTEAFF. DNA for the CDR3: TGTGCCAGTACTTGGTCAACAGGGATTAACACTGAAGCTTTCTTT.

The genes are TRBV10-2 and TRBJ1-5, with 7 bases fitting TRBD1. V trimming: 4 bases; J trimming: 3 bases; junction bases outside the gene matches: 6. CDR1 and CDR2 (germline): WSHSY, SAAADI. The CDR3 totals 15 residues. The CDR3 nucleotides are TGCGCCAGCAGTGCTGGGACAGCCCTCAATCAGCCCCAGCATTTT. Translated, it gives CASSAGTALNQPQHF.

This clonotype was detected ten times or more. The gene calls are TRBV7-3 and TRBJ1-6; tentatively, D is TRBD1 (5 bases). V was cut by 5 bases and J by 3 bases, with 11 bases left in between. Germline CDR1 and CDR2: SGHTA and FQGTGA. The CDR3 extends over 15 amino acids. In DNA form, the CDR3 reads TGTGCCAGCAGCACCGGGACGGACTATAATTCACCCCTCCACTTT. It yields the protein CASSTGTDYNSPLHF.

This clonotype was seen ten or more times. The chain carries TRBV19 and TRBJ1-4; possibly TRBD1 for D (5 bases). V was pared by 9 bases and J by 7 bases, with 9 bases between. The germline CDR1 and CDR2 sequences are LNHDA and SQIVND (reference sequence). The CDR3 is made up of 11 amino acids. CDR3 residues: CASQGPEKLFF. In DNA form, the CDR3 reads TGTGCCAGCCAGGGTCCTGAAAAACTGTTTTTT.

This clonotype was seen a few times. V usage is TRBV20-1 and J usage is TRBJ2-3; the match to TRBD2 covers 8 bases. Germline values: CDR1 DFQATT, CDR2 SNEGSKA (reference sequence). CDR3 length: 14 amino acids. The trim removed 5 bases at V and 5 bases at J, leaving 9 bases unmatched. CDR3 DNA: TGCAGTGCTCAGTGGGCCGGGGGGGTAGATACGCAGTATTTT. Its protein is CSAQWAGGVDTQYF.

J is TRBJ2-5 and V is TRBV15; no clear D gene. V shed 1 base and J shed 9 bases, with 15 bases lying between them. The CDR3 is made up of 14 amino acids. Germline lookup yields CDR1 LNHNV and CDR2 YYDKDF (reference sequence). CDR3 in DNA: TGTGCCACCAGCAGAGGAGTGCAGAATCAGCCCCAGTACTTC. Protein sequence: CATSRGVQNQPQYF.

The chain recombines TRBV6-5 with TRBJ2-2; D gene uncertain. Germline V CDR1 and CDR2: MNHEY, SVGAGI. The V gene lost 3 bases and the J gene lost 1 base, with 6 bases spanning the gap. This CDR3 has 14 amino acids. The CDR3 region has the DNA TGTGCCAGCAGTTATGGCAGGAACACCGGGGAGCTGTTTTTT. Its protein product is CASSYGRNTGELFF.

This sequence joins TRBV4-2 and TRBJ2-5; TRBD2 is a possible D gene (5 bases). V was shortened by 0 bases and J by 5 bases, with 13 bases between the two germline ends. Looked up from germline, CDR1 is LGHNA and CDR2 is YNFKEQ. The CDR3 runs 15 residues. The DNA of the CDR3 is TGTGCCAGCAGCCAAGAGTCACGGGATTGGGAGACCCAGTACTTC. It yields the protein CASSQESRDWETQYF.

This clonotype was recorded at least ten times. The V call is TRBV10-3, the J call TRBJ1-3; D gene unclear. Trimming removed 3 bases from V and 11 bases from J, with 11 bases in between. The germline V gene encodes CDR1 ENHRY and CDR2 SYGVKD. The CDR3 runs 12 residues. The DNA for the CDR3 is TGTGCCATCAGTGACTCCTTTATTCCCATATATTTT. Protein sequence: CAISDSFIPIYF.

This clonotype was detected many times. The gene calls are TRBV10-2 and TRBJ2-2; D gene uncertain. The length of the CDR3 is 14 residues. Trimming took off 3 bases at V and 3 bases at J, with 8 bases between the two ends. Germline CDR1 WSHSY, CDR2 SAAADI. The CDR3 nucleotides read TGCGCCAGCAGTGAAGTCGCCTACACCGGGGAGCTGTTTTTT. Its protein is CASSEVAYTGELFF.

Note on this clonotype: Since the CDR3 does not end with the conserved phenylalanine or tryptophan, this likely comes from a read error. CDR3: CASSLGPGDETQYL. CDR3 in DNA: TGTGCCAGCAGCTTAGGCCCAGGGGATGAGACCCAGTACCTC. This chain connects TRBV7-6 to TRBJ2-5; D perhaps matches TRBD1 (6 bases). V lost 1 base, J lost 5 bases, and 11 bases lay in between. Germline lookup yields CDR1 SGHVS and CDR2 FNYEAQ. The CDR3 loop spans 14 amino acids.